This is a list of T cell receptor beta chains from one sample in a study of beta chain features in type 1 diabetes. The data were produced by immunoSEQ multiplex PCR, yet TCRdb's version contains in-frame clones alone and is incomplete. The sample shows 140,000 or so clones, 9.2% of them seen only once. The sample consisted of central memory CD4+ T cells from blood. All receptors derive from a man between 18 and 35 years old in good health. CDR3s include the opening cysteine and the closing phenylalanine or tryptophan. The D gene is left open where the match is weak. A clone size is listed for some rows: how often the clone was seen (once, few, many), or a class if it is expanded.

size	D	J	V	length	CDR3	DNA
few	-	TRBJ2-5	TRBV11-2	14	CASSFNAGQETQYF	TGTGCCAGCAGCTTCAACGCGGGGCAAGAGACCCAGTACTTC
-	-	TRBJ1-4	TRBV19	13	CAGSYRVGEKLFF	TGTGCCGGATCGTACAGGGTTGGAGAAAAACTGTTTTTT
-	-	TRBJ2-3	TRBV6-1	11	CASSESGTQYF	TGTGCCAGCAGTGAATCCGGTACGCAGTATTTT
-	-	TRBJ2-7	TRBV9	15	CASSYGSGDIGEQYF	TGTGCCAGCAGCTATGGATCGGGAGATATTGGCGAGCAGTACTTC
-	-	TRBJ1-2	TRBV5-4	12	CASSLPSGGYTF	TGTGCCAGCAGCTTACCCTCGGGTGGCTACACCTTC
few	TRBD1	TRBJ2-1	TRBV6-5	13	CASSWDRGNEQFF	TGTGCCAGCAGTTGGGACAGGGGCAATGAGCAGTTCTTC
-	TRBD1	TRBJ1-1	TRBV18	16	CASSRQEDRRAREAFF	TGTGCCAGCTCACGACAGGAGGACAGGAGGGCCCGTGAAGCTTTCTTT
-	-	TRBJ1-5	TRBV5-1	16	CASSFVTASTNQPQHF	TGCGCCAGCAGCTTTGTGACAGCTTCAACTAATCAGCCCCAGCATTTT
few	-	TRBJ2-2	TRBV4-1	15	CASSQVGVHTGELFF	TGCGCCAGCAGCCAAGTCGGGGTCCACACCGGGGAGCTGTTTTTT
few	-	TRBJ1-4	TRBV4-1	15	CASSQGGAGNEKLFF	TGCGCCAGCAGCCAAGGTGGGGCCGGAAATGAAAAACTGTTTTTT
-	TRBD2	TRBJ2-7	TRBV19	15	CASSSAGVMGYEQYF	TGTGCCAGTAGTTCTGCGGGGGTGATGGGGTACGAGCAGTACTTC
-	TRBD1	TRBJ1-2	TRBV13	13	CASSPTGAEGYTF	TGTGCCAGCAGCCCTACAGGGGCGGAAGGCTACACCTTC
few	TRBD2	TRBJ2-3	TRBV13	16	CASTSNSGGGTDTQYF	TGTGCCAGCACCTCCAATAGCGGGGGTGGCACAGATACGCAGTATTTT
-	TRBD2	TRBJ2-2	TRBV4-1	17	CASSQDGAGGRTGELFF	TGCGCCAGCAGCCAAGACGGAGCGGGGGGGCGCACCGGGGAGCTGTTTTTT
few	TRBD1	TRBJ2-5	TRBV2	13	CASTRDRVETQYF	TGTGCCAGCACCCGGGACAGGGTAGAGACCCAGTACTTC
-	TRBD2	TRBJ2-1	TRBV5-4	19	CASSSPGSGGSSSYNEQFF	TGTGCCAGCAGCTCTCCAGGTAGCGGGGGGTCCAGCTCCTACAATGAGCAGTTCTTC
-	-	TRBJ1-4	TRBV10-3	15	CAISPWSGANEKLFF	TGTGCCATCAGCCCCTGGAGCGGAGCTAATGAAAAACTGTTTTTT
-	TRBD1	TRBJ2-7	TRBV5-1	14	CASSFHRGPYEQYF	TGCGCCAGCAGCTTCCACAGGGGGCCCTACGAGCAGTACTTC
few	TRBD1	TRBJ1-4	TRBV7-2	17	CASSLAPSTGLGEKLFF	TGTGCCAGCAGCTTAGCCCCCTCGACAGGGCTGGGAGAAAAACTGTTTTTT
few	TRBD1	TRBJ1-1	TRBV29-1	13	CSVNRGLGTEAFF	TGCAGCGTGAACAGGGGGCTGGGAACTGAAGCTTTCTTT
many	TRBD2	TRBJ2-1	TRBV19	19	CASSMGLAGFWPQINEQFF	TGTGCCAGTAGTATGGGTCTAGCGGGGTTCTGGCCACAAATAAATGAGCAGTTCTTC
-	-	TRBJ1-2	TRBV18	15	CASSPPDGGDYGYTF	TGTGCCAGCTCACCACCCGACGGAGGTGACTATGGCTACACCTTC
few	-	TRBJ1-5	TRBV30	14	CAWTGGGLNQPQHF	TGTGCCTGGACTGGGGGCGGCCTCAATCAGCCCCAGCATTTT
few	TRBD1	TRBJ1-5	TRBV11-2	14	CASSLGQGTLAQHF	TGTGCCAGCAGCCTCGGACAGGGGACACTCGCCCAGCATTTT
-	-	TRBJ1-6	TRBV7-2	15	CASSARQANNSPLHF	TGTGCCAGCAGCGCGAGACAGGCTAATAATTCACCCCTCCACTTT
few	TRBD2	TRBJ2-5	TRBV5-1	15	CASSLAIAGKETQYF	TGCGCCAGCAGCTTGGCCATAGCGGGGAAGGAGACCCAGTACTTC
few	-	TRBJ1-4	TRBV2	12	CATRQTNEKLFF	TGTGCCACCCGACAGACAAATGAAAAACTGTTTTTT
few	-	TRBJ2-1	TRBV5-6	13	CASSFTTRGEQFF	TGTGCCAGCAGCTTTACTACCAGGGGTGAGCAGTTCTTC
-	-	TRBJ2-7	TRBV27	14	CASSLRFRDYEQYF	TGTGCCAGCAGTTTACGTTTCCGGGACTACGAGCAGTACTTC
-	TRBD1	TRBJ1-5	TRBV19	16	CASRTNARGQDQPQHF	TGTGCCAGTAGGACAAACGCCAGGGGGCAAGATCAGCCCCAGCATTTT
few	TRBD1	TRBJ2-7	TRBV5-6	18	CASSFGTGPIGKRYEQYF	TGTGCCAGCAGCTTCGGGACAGGTCCAATCGGGAAGAGATACGAGCAGTACTTC
-	-	TRBJ1-4	TRBV5-6	14	CASSLWQGGEKLFF	TGTGCCAGCAGCTTGTGGCAGGGAGGCGAAAAACTGTTTTTT
few	TRBD1	TRBJ1-5	TRBV7-2	16	CASSSQGGPVNQPQHF	TGTGCCAGCAGCTCCCAGGGGGGCCCGGTCAATCAGCCCCAGCATTTT
few	-	TRBJ1-5	TRBV29-1	15	CSVEAGGRGNQPQHF	TGCAGCGTTGAAGCCGGCGGGAGGGGCAATCAGCCCCAGCATTTT
few	-	TRBJ2-1	TRBV7-2	13	CASSLDYINEQFF	TGTGCCAGCAGCTTAGACTATATCAATGAGCAGTTCTTC
few	-	TRBJ1-2	TRBV25-1	15	CASSDLGGGAEGYTF	TGTGCCAGCTCCGACCTCGGGGGGGGCGCGGAAGGCTACACCTTC
-	TRBD2	TRBJ2-5	TRBV7-3	15	CASSLGTSGKETQYF	TGTGCCAGCAGCTTAGGGACTAGCGGGAAAGAGACCCAGTACTTC
few	-	TRBJ2-3	TRBV5-1	15	CASSLGQEVTDTQYF	TGCGCCAGCAGCTTGGGACAGGAGGTAACAGATACGCAGTATTTT
many	-	TRBJ2-1	TRBV9	12	CASSVDGLEQFF	TGTGCCAGCAGCGTAGATGGACTAGAGCAGTTCTTC
few	TRBD1	TRBJ1-3	TRBV7-9	16	CASSITGVSSGNTIYF	TGTGCCAGCAGCATTACAGGGGTGAGCTCTGGAAACACCATATATTTT
few	-	TRBJ2-3	TRBV5-1	15	CASSLNYPRTDTQYF	TGCGCCAGCAGCTTGAACTATCCGCGCACAGATACGCAGTATTTT
-	-	TRBJ1-2	TRBV6-5	15	CASSPIPRQHYGYTF	TGTGCCAGCAGCCCGATCCCCCGACAGCACTATGGCTACACCTTC
-	TRBD1	TRBJ2-7	TRBV6-5	16	CASSYLSGTGTYEQYF	TGTGCCAGCAGTTACCTAAGTGGGACAGGAACCTACGAGCAGTACTTC
-	-	TRBJ2-5	TRBV5-5	12	CASELGEETQYF	TGTGCCAGCGAGCTCGGGGAAGAGACCCAGTACTTC
few	-	TRBJ1-4	TRBV6-5	15	CASSKQGHLNEKLFF	TGTGCCAGCAGTAAACAAGGACACCTTAATGAAAAACTGTTTTTT
few	TRBD2	TRBJ2-3	TRBV6-4	15	CASSERLAGKDTQYF	TGTGCCAGCAGTGAACGACTAGCGGGTAAAGATACGCAGTATTTT
few	TRBD1	TRBJ2-6	TRBV6-6	16	CASRTGGSSGANVLTF	TGTGCCAGTCGGACAGGGGGTAGTTCTGGGGCCAACGTCCTGACTTTC
few	TRBD2	TRBJ2-7	TRBV19	13	CATLAGTTYEQYF	TGTGCCACCCTGGCAGGGACTACCTACGAGCAGTACTTC
few	-	TRBJ1-5	TRBV27	13	CASSLNRQQPQHF	TGTGCCAGCAGTTTAAACCGACAGCAGCCCCAGCATTTT
few	TRBD1	TRBJ1-4	TRBV7-9	12	CAPGTGNEKLFF	TGTGCCCCCGGGACAGGCAACGAAAAACTGTTTTTT
few	TRBD2	TRBJ2-7	TRBV30	14	CAWSRGGLSYEQYF	TGTGCCTGGAGTCGGGGGGGTCTCTCCTACGAGCAGTACTTC
-	-	TRBJ2-3	TRBV5-1	15	CASSPLVGSTDTQYF	TGCGCCAGCAGCCCCCTAGTCGGGAGCACAGATACGCAGTATTTT
-	TRBD1	TRBJ1-2	TRBV5-6	15	CASSLRGQGSYGYTF	TGTGCCAGCAGCTTGCGGGGACAGGGTAGCTATGGCTACACCTTC
-	TRBD2	TRBJ2-5	TRBV7-8	13	CASSLRGAETQYF	TGTGCCAGCAGCTTGCGGGGGGCAGAGACCCAGTACTTC
few	-	TRBJ1-2	TRBV30	14	CAWRFNRVSGGYTF	TGTGCCTGGAGGTTCAACAGGGTATCGGGAGGCTACACCTTC